Listed below are T cell receptor beta chains from one sample, sequenced in a study of cytomegalovirus exposure and HLA in healthy donors. Clones were sequenced by immunoSEQ multiplex PCR, and TCRdb holds only the in-frame ones, with some missing. Of about 59,000 clones in the sample, 75% to 85% were seen once. The specimen was PBMCs. These receptors all stem from a human donor in good health. The CDR3 runs from the conserved cysteine through the conserved F or W. A D gene is named only where the DNA matches it firmly.

TRBJ2-7 TRBV19 TRBD1 TGTGCCAGTAGTGTTACCCCCGGGACAGGTTACGAGCAGTACTTC CASSVTPGTGYEQYF
TRBJ2-7 TRBV13 - TGTGCCAGCAGCTTGTCTACCTACGAGCAGTACTTC CASSLSTYEQYF
TRBJ1-6 TRBV19 - TGTGCCAGTAGTCCCAAGACATCTAATTCACCCCTCCACTTT CASSPKTSNSPLHF
TRBJ2-7 TRBV7-9 - TGTGCCAGCAGCTCAAGCGGTCAAAGCTCCTACGAGCAGTACTTC CASSSSGQSSYEQYF
TRBJ1-3 TRBV7-3 - TGTGCCAGCAGCTTATTTCGGAAGAGGCTTTTCCCCCCCTCTGGAAACACCATATATTTT CASSLFRKRLFPPSGNTIYF
TRBJ2-7 TRBV2 - TGTGCCAGCGGGGGCGCCTCCTACGAGCAGTACTTC CASGGASYEQYF
TRBJ2-5 TRBV4-3 TRBD1 TGCGCCAGCAGCCAAGATAAGGGGGCGGGCCAAGAGACCCAGTACTTC CASSQDKGAGQETQYF
TRBJ2-3 TRBV5-8 - TGTGCCAGCAGCTTGAAGGTGGAGACTCTAAGCACAGATACGCAGTATTTT CASSLKVETLSTDTQYF
TRBJ2-1 TRBV7-8 TRBD2 TGTGCCAGCAGCTTCAGGGCGGGAGTCTCCTACAATGAGCAGTTCTTC CASSFRAGVSYNEQFF
TRBJ2-1 TRBV5-8 - TGTGCCAGCAGCTTGACCCGGTTTGAGCAGTTCTTC CASSLTRFEQFF
TRBJ2-7 TRBV5-6 TRBD1 TGTGCCAGCAGCTTGACCCCTAAGACAGGGGCCAACGAGCAGTACTTC CASSLTPKTGANEQYF